Below, 10 T cell receptor beta chains from the same sample are listed, as sequenced in a study of vaccination effects on CD4 cells after COVID-19 (dated by TCRdb to 2021 to 2024). Library method: the immunoSEQ multiplex PCR assay. TCRdb re-hosts the immuneACCESS table, in-frame sequences only. Its copies lack some clones; in the studies checked, an unresolved V gene accounts for under half of them, and the cause for the rest is not known. This sample gives roughly 68,000 clones in total; more than 60% of them show up just once. Jointly, the top ten make up around 21% of the sample. After around ten days of culture, CD4+ T cells were isolated with the EasySep CD4+ T cell isolation kit. For these TCRs, the target antigens are not known. The sample in question was CD4+ T cells from PBMCs cultured without peptide, obtained before COVID-19 vaccination. These TCRs come from a human donor who had a prior SARS-CoV-2 infection.

The chain carries TRBV5-1 and TRBJ2-3; D uncertain. V was clipped by 2 bases and J by 2 bases, with 12 bases between them. CDR1 SGHRS and CDR2 YFSETQ come from the germline V gene. The CDR3 has 15 amino acids. For the CDR3, the DNA is TGCGCCAGCAGCTTCCGTGGTCCCCCCACAGATACGCAGTATTTT. Protein sequence: CASSFRGPPTDTQYF.

The chain has TRBV6-5 and TRBJ2-2, with 8 bases identical to TRBD1. CDR1 and CDR2 from the germline V gene are MNHEY and SVGAGI. The CDR3 runs 14 residues. With 5 bases clipped from V and 7 bases from J, the junction kept 6 bases outside the gene matches. The chain's CDR3 is CASSTVQGGGELFF. The CDR3 nucleotides read TGTGCCAGCAGTACCGTACAGGGGGGCGGGGAGCTGTTTTTT.

In its sample, this clone was seen a few times. This rearrangement joins TRBV5-5 to TRBJ2-5, with a weak D call TRBD1 (6 bases). Trimming took 0 bases from V and 4 from J, leaving 16 bases between them. This CDR3 is built from 16 residues. Germline V gene lookup returns CDR1 SGHKS and CDR2 YYEKEE (reference sequence). In nucleotides, the CDR3 is TGTGCCAGCAGCTTGGGTCGGCGGCAGGGGCCAGAGACCCAGTACTTC. Its protein product is CASSLGRRQGPETQYF. The variable domain in full, completed from reference TRBV5-5 and TRBJ2-5, reads DAGVTQSPTHLIKTRGQQVTLRCSPISGHKSVSWYQQVLGQGPQFIFQYYEKEERGRGNFPDRFSARQFPNYSSELNVNALLLGDSALYLCASSLGRRQGPETQYFGPGTRLLVL.

The chain carries TRBV4-2 and TRBJ2-1; unclear D gene. CDR3 length: 15 amino acids. In germline, CDR1 is LGHNA, CDR2 YNFKEQ. Trimming pared 1 base from V and 3 bases from J, leaving 10 bases between. The CDR3 loop is CASSQGISRYNEQFF. CDR3 DNA: TGTGCCAGCAGCCAAGGGATTAGCCGCTACAATGAGCAGTTCTTC.

The rearrangement uses TRBV4-3 and TRBJ1-2; no reliable D call. Trimming pared 0 bases from V and 8 bases from J, leaving 13 bases between. Per the germline V gene, CDR1 is LGHNA and CDR2 is YSLEER. CDR3 size: 14 residues. CDR3 loop: CASSQDNLPSGYTF. The CDR3 region has the DNA TGCGCCAGCAGCCAAGACAACTTACCTTCGGGCTACACCTTC.

The chain carries TRBV4-3 and TRBJ2-5; 7 bases align to TRBD2. Germline values: CDR1 LGHNA, CDR2 YSLEER. This CDR3 comprises 15 residues. Trimming removed 3 bases from V and 5 bases from J; junction bases left unmatched: 9. As DNA, the CDR3 is TGCGCCAGCAGCCACACTAGCGTAGGGTGGGAGACCCAGTACTTC. This encodes CASSHTSVGWETQYF.

The chain is built from TRBV15 and TRBJ1-1; no firm D call. Between the trimmed V and J ends, which lost 1 base and 2 bases, there was a span of 5 bases. This CDR3 region has 13 residues. The germline CDR1 and CDR2 sequences are LNHNV and YYDKDF (reference sequence). CDR3 residues: CATSRGFNTEAFF. The CDR3 DNA reads as TGTGCCACCAGCAGAGGTTTTAACACTGAAGCTTTCTTT.

The chain joins TRBV9 to TRBJ1-3, with unresolved D. CDR3 length equals 16 residues. The ends were cut back, 2 bases at V and 1 base at J, with 13 bases in the middle. Germline V gives CDR1 SGDLS, CDR2 YYNGEE. As DNA, the CDR3 is TGTGCCAGCAGCGTCTCAGTCCCATTATCTGGAAACACCATATATTTT. Its protein is CASSVSVPLSGNTIYF. Combining the CDR3 with reference TRBV9 and TRBJ1-3 gives the whole variable domain DSGVTQTPKHLITATGQRVTLRCSPRSGDLSVYWYQQSLDQGLQFLIQYYNGEERAKGNILERFSAQQFPDLHSELNLSSLELGDSALYFCASSVSVPLSGNTIYFGEGSWLTVV.

The chain links TRBV11-2 to TRBJ2-7; 8 bases align to TRBD1. The germline V gene encodes CDR1 SGHAT and CDR2 FQNNGV. The CDR3 totals 14 residues. Trimming cost V 4 bases and J 3 bases; bases outside gene matches: 5. The CDR3 DNA sequence: TGTGCCAGCAGCTCGCGGACAGGGTACTACGAGCAGTACTTC. It yields the protein CASSSRTGYYEQYF.

This chain joins TRBV18 and TRBJ1-2; D is perhaps TRBD1 (5 bases). This CDR3 has 15 residues. Germline CDR1 is KGHSH and CDR2 is LQKENI. V was cut by 4 bases and J by 4 bases, with 16 bases left in between. The CDR3 sequence: CASSLGTERAYGYTF. CDR3 DNA sequence: TGTGCCAGCTCACTGGGGACTGAGAGGGCCTATGGCTACACCTTC.